Following are 9 T cell receptor beta chains from one sample sequenced in a study of CD8 T cells in Susac syndrome. RNA in amounts of roughly 0.5 to 1 ug was reverse transcribed with random hexamers. Via MiXCR, TCRdb re-called the immunoSEQ multiplex PCR reads, giving one row per CDR3 protein. The top ten clones hold about 0.12% of a sample with some 400,000 distinct CDR3 sequences, 75% to 90% of them seen once. Sample: CD8+ T cells from PBMCs. The receptors originated from a human donor with multiple sclerosis.

CDR3 region: CASSYEGTGVNEQFF. For the CDR3, the DNA is TGTGCCAGCAGTTACGAGGGGACAGGGGTTAATGAGCAGTTCTTC. The V and J genes are TRBV6-6 and TRBJ2-1; 10 nucleotides line up with TRBD1. Germline CDR1 MNHNY, CDR2 SVGAGI (reference sequence). The ends lost 2 bases at V and 7 bases at J; junction bases unmatched: 5. This CDR3 comprises 15 residues.

This chain connects TRBV6-4 to TRBJ2-3; 9 bases line up with TRBD2. The J segment lost 2 bases and the V segment lost 0 bases, leaving 6 bases of the junction unmatched. Germline V gene lookup returns CDR1 MRHNA and CDR2 SNTAGT. The CDR3 is 17 residues long. CDR3 amino acids: CASSDSSGGGATDTQYF. The DNA for the CDR3 is TGTGCCAGCAGTGACTCGTCCGGCGGGGGGGCCACAGATACGCAGTATTTT.

The chain carries TRBV28 and TRBJ2-5; TRBD1 is a possible D gene (5 bases). CDR3 length: 15 residues. Germline V gene sequence: CDR1 MDHEN, CDR2 SYDVKM. V was cut by 2 bases and J by 5 bases, with 15 bases left in between. DNA of the CDR3: TGTGCCAGCAGTTTAGCAGACAGTTCAACGGAGACCCAGTACTTC. It encodes CASSLADSSTETQYF.

The DNA of the CDR3 is TGTGCCACCAGCAGAGATAAAGCGGACAGTTACCATGAGCAGTTCTTC. It is translated as CATSRDKADSYHEQFF. V is TRBV15 and J is TRBJ2-1, with D possibly being TRBD1 (6 bases). CDR3 size: 16 residues. Germline V gene sequence: CDR1 LNHNV, CDR2 YYDKDF (reference sequence). V was pared by 0 bases and J by 8 bases, with 17 bases between.

The V call is TRBV30, the J call TRBJ2-1; unclear D gene. Trimming stripped 3 bases from V and 9 bases from J, with 12 bases between. Germline CDR1 is GTSNPN and CDR2 is SVGIG (reference sequence). CDR3 length: 12 amino acids. CDR3 amino acids: CAWRSTAPEQFF. The CDR3 nucleotides read TGTGCCTGGAGAAGTACGGCCCCTGAGCAGTTCTTC.

This chain joins TRBV6-2 or TRBV6-3 and TRBJ2-7, with D tentatively TRBD1 (5 bases). V lost 0 bases to trimming and J lost 6 bases, with 6 bases between them. This CDR3 spans 12 amino acids. Per germline, CDR1 MNHEY and CDR2 SVGEGT. This chain's CDR3 is CASSYSQGEQYF. Here the CDR3 DNA reads TGTGCCAGCAGTTACTCTCAGGGCGAGCAGTACTTC.

V usage is TRBV20-1 and J usage is TRBJ1-2; perhaps TRBD1 as D (5 bases). Germline V gene data show CDR1 as DFQATT and CDR2 as SNEGSKA (reference sequence). The CDR3 sequence is 13 residues long. Trimming took off 0 bases at V and 4 bases at J, with 9 bases between the two ends. The CDR3 loop is CSARDREVYGYTF. In DNA form, the CDR3 reads TGCAGTGCTAGAGACAGGGAGGTCTATGGCTACACCTTC.

This clonotype has more than one count but fewer than ten. This chain uses TRBV6-1 with TRBJ2-7; D unclear. V was pared by 4 bases and J by 4 bases, with 14 bases between. The CDR3 loop spans 14 amino acids. Germline lookup yields CDR1 MNHNS and CDR2 SASEGT. The CDR3 DNA reads TGTGCCAGCAGTGTTTCAGTGGGCGGTTACGAGCAGTACTTC. Its translation: CASSVSVGGYEQYF.

For this clonotype: The germline gene is not matched at one end of the junction; a read error may be the cause. The chain employs TRBV27 and TRBJ1-5, with no clear D. This CDR3 has 15 amino acids. Germline V lookup: CDR1 MNHEY, CDR2 SMNVEV (reference sequence). The CDR3 nucleotides read TGTGCCAGCAGTCCCCTCTTAGATAGCAATCAGCTCCAGCATTTT. Translation gives CASSPLLDSNQLQHF.